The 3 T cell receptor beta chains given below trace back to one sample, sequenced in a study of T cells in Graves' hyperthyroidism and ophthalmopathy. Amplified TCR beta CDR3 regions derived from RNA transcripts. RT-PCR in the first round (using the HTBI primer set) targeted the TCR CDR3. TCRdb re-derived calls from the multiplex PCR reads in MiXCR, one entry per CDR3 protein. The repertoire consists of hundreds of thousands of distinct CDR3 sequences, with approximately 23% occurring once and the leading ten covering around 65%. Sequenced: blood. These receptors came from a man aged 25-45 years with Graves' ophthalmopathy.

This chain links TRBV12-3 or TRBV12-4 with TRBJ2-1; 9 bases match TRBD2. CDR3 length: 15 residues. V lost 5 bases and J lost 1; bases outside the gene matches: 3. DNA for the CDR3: TGTGCCAGCAGTATCCTAGCGGGATCCTACAATGAGCAGTTCTTC. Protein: CASSILAGSYNEQFF.

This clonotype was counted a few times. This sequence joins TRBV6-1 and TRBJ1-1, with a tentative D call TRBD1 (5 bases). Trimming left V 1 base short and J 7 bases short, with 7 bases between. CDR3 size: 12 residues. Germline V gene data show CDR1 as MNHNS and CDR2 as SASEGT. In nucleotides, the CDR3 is TGTGCCAGCAGTGAAGTGGGGCGTGAAGCTTTCTTT. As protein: CASSEVGREAFF.

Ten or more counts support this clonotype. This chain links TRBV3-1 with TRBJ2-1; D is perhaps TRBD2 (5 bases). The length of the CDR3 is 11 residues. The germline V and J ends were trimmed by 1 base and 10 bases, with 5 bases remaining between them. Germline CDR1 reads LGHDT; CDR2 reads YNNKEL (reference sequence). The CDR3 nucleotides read TGTGCCAGCAGCCAAGCGGGGGAGCAGTTCTTC. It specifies CASSQAGEQFF.